This is a list of T cell receptor beta chains from one sample in a study of T cell responses to AZD1222 COVID-19 vaccine. The assay was immunoSEQ multiplex PCR, and TCRdb's table has in-frame clones only and misses some. Of 98,000 or so clones listed, over 90% are singletons. This specimen was peripheral blood, taken on day 0 of AZD1222 vaccination. The receptor source for this set is an adult in good health. Each CDR3 is given with its conserved first and last residue. A D gene is named only where the DNA matches it firmly. Clone size is not always given. Where it is, it says once, few, many or a class for expanded clones.

>-|-|TRBV29-1|TRBJ2-1
TGCAGCGTTGTGGGGCTAGCTCGGGATGAGCAGTTCTTC
CSVVGLARDEQFF
>-|-|TRBV3-1/TRBV3-2|TRBJ2-7
TGTGCCAGCAGCCAAGGGCGACGGTACGAGCAGTACTTC
CASSQGRRYEQYF
>TRBD1|-|TRBV4-1|TRBJ2-1
TGCGCCAGCAGCCAGTCGGGACAGGGGGCTGAGCAGTTCTTC
CASSQSGQGAEQFF
>-|-|TRBV5-1|TRBJ1-1
TGCGCCAGCAGCTGGTCGGGCACTGAAGCTTTCTTT
CASSWSGTEAFF
>-|once|TRBV25-1|TRBJ1-6
TGTGCCAGCAGTGACTTCCATTCACCCCTCCACTTT
CASSDFHSPLHF
>-|once|TRBV13|TRBJ2-1
TGTGCCAGCAGCTTATTTCCCGACAGTAATGAGCAGTTCTTC
CASSLFPDSNEQFF
>-|-|TRBV13|TRBJ2-3
TGTGCCAGCAGTTTCCAGGGGCACCGAACCACAGATACGCAGTATTTT
CASSFQGHRTTDTQYF
>TRBD2|-|TRBV6-1|TRBJ2-7
TGTGCCAGCAGTGATGGACTAGCGGGAACCTACGAGCAGTACTTC
CASSDGLAGTYEQYF
>TRBD1|-|TRBV5-4|TRBJ2-5
TGTGCCAGCCAAGCTTGGGGACAGAAGCAAGAGACCCAGTACTTC
CASQAWGQKQETQYF
>TRBD2|-|TRBV9|TRBJ2-7
TGTGCCAGCAGCCACGCTTCGAGCGGGATTGGCGAGCAGTACTTC
CASSHASSGIGEQYF
>-|-|TRBV14|TRBJ2-1
TGTGCCAGCAGCGAGTGGGTGGGAGACGAGCAGTTCTTC
CASSEWVGDEQFF
>TRBD1|-|TRBV4-1|TRBJ2-7
TGCGCCAGCAGCCAGCCCGACAGGGCCTACGAGCAGTACTTC
CASSQPDRAYEQYF
>-|-|TRBV20-1|TRBJ2-1
TGCAGTGCTAATCCTTACAATGAGCAGTTCTTC
CSANPYNEQFF
>-|-|TRBV7-9|TRBJ1-4
TGTGCCAGCAGTTCTCCGGGGGAAAATGAAAAACTGTTTTTT
CASSSPGENEKLFF
>-|-|TRBV10-3|TRBJ1-5
TGTGCCATCAGTGAATCAGGGGATCAGCCCCAGCATTTT
CAISESGDQPQHF